One and the same sample provided the 29 T cell receptor beta chains below, sequenced in a study of blood T cells in healthy people across ages. A second PCR of 7 to 11 cycles used a sample-barcoded 5' primer and a J-beta primer mix. MiXCR was run by TCRdb on the 5' RACE reads, yielding one entry per CDR3 protein. The sample yields over a million distinct CDR3 sequences, approximately 42% seen once. What was sequenced was blood. Source of these receptors: a young woman in good health.

The V and J genes are TRBV20-1 and TRBJ1-1, with D maybe TRBD1 (6 bases). With 7 bases removed from V and 0 bases from J, the gap between germline ends came to 18 bases. Looked up from germline, CDR1 is DFQATT and CDR2 is SNEGSKA (reference sequence). The CDR3 contains 15 residues. CDR3 residues: CSVRGAGFLNTEAFF. In DNA, the CDR3 is TGCAGTGTTAGGGGGGCAGGATTTTTGAACACTGAAGCTTTCTTT.

The CDR3 DNA reads as TGTGCCAGCAGCGTAGTTGGCACCGGGGAGCTGTTTTTT. Protein sequence: CASSVVGTGELFF. The chain employs TRBV9 and TRBJ2-2; D call uncertain. This CDR3 spans 13 amino acids. V was trimmed by 0 bases and J by 4 bases, leaving 4 bases between them. CDR1 is SGDLS and CDR2 is YYNGEE in the germline V gene.

This rearrangement joins TRBV5-1 to TRBJ2-7, with D perhaps TRBD2 (6 bases). The V and J ends lost 4 bases and 2 bases respectively, with 10 bases between them. The germline CDR1 and CDR2 sequences are SGHRS and YFSETQ. This CDR3 comprises 13 residues. For the CDR3, the DNA is TGCGCCAGCAGCCCCGGGGAGGCCTACGAGCAGTACTTC. Protein: CASSPGEAYEQYF.

This clonotype has at least ten counts. This chain links TRBV12-3 or TRBV12-4 with TRBJ2-5; D is ambiguous. Near its end, the DNA agrees better with TRBJ2-3, so the J call may be wrong. The CDR3 sequence is 11 residues long. Here the CDR3 reads CASSSLGTQYF. For the CDR3, the DNA is TGTGCCAGCAGCAGCTTGGGGACGCAGTATTTT.

V is TRBV7-2 and J is TRBJ1-2; D remains unclear. Germline lookup yields CDR1 SGHTA and CDR2 FQGNSA. The CDR3 is 13 amino acids. V was cut by 4 bases and J by 7 bases, with 13 bases left in between. The CDR3 is CASSSDGMGGYTF. CDR3 in DNA: TGTGCCAGCAGCTCCGACGGGATGGGTGGCTACACCTTC.

The chain carries TRBV7-9 and TRBJ2-3; 14 bases are a match to TRBD2. CDR1 SEHNR and CDR2 FQNEAQ come from the germline V gene (reference sequence). The CDR3 contains 18 residues. After removal of 5 bases from V and 2 bases from J, the junction contained 9 bases not matched to a gene. The CDR3 sequence: CASSPPGLAGGHTDTQYF. CDR3 coding DNA: TGTGCCAGCAGCCCGCCCGGACTAGCGGGAGGACACACAGATACGCAGTATTTT.

This clonotype showed up just a few times. The chain couples TRBV7-2 to TRBJ2-2, with TRBD2 matching over 12 bases. The CDR3 is made up of 16 amino acids. After removal of 6 bases from V and 7 bases from J, the junction contained 9 bases not matched to a gene. Germline lookup yields CDR1 SGHTA and CDR2 FQGNSA. The CDR3 reads CASRLAGGLDHGELFF. The DNA of the CDR3 is TGTGCCAGCAGGCTAGCGGGAGGGCTTGACCACGGGGAGCTGTTTTTT.

The chain links TRBV7-8 to TRBJ2-5; D might be TRBD1 (6 bases). Trimming left V 2 bases short and J 2 bases short, with 12 bases between. This CDR3 spans 15 amino acids. Germline V gene lookup returns CDR1 SGHVS and CDR2 FQNEAQ. Written as DNA, the CDR3 is TGTGCCAGCAGCTTACGCCGGGACAAGCAAGAGACCCAGTACTTC. Its translation is CASSLRRDKQETQYF.

This clonotype was seen more than once but under ten times. This chain uses TRBV6-2 or TRBV6-3 with TRBJ2-3; 10 bases are shared with TRBD2. J gave up 8 bases and V 5 bases, and 7 bases lay outside the gene matches. This CDR3 has 14 residues. Germline V gene lookup returns CDR1 MNHEY and CDR2 SVGEGT. CDR3 coding DNA: TGTGCCAGCAGTGGGACTAGCGCTTCGGGTACGCAGTATTTT. This sequence encodes CASSGTSASGTQYF.

This clonotype has more than one count but fewer than ten. The chain employs TRBV6-2 or TRBV6-3 and TRBJ2-2; maybe TRBD2 (6 bases). Germline V gene sequence: CDR1 MNHEY, CDR2 SVGEGT. V lost 4 bases and J 10 bases, leaving 16 bases between the germline ends. The CDR3 extends over 14 amino acids. CDR3 coding DNA: TGTGCCAGCAGTTCTCTAGCGACCAGCGTGGAGCTGTTTTTT. Protein: CASSSLATSVELFF.

This chain uses TRBV7-2 with TRBJ2-7; the match to TRBD2 covers 10 bases. V shed 9 bases and J 12 bases; nucleotides not matched to a gene: 17. There are 14 residues in the CDR3. Germline V lookup: CDR1 SGHTA, CDR2 FQGNSA. As DNA, the CDR3 is TGTGCCAGTATACTAGCGGGGATACAAGAGACCCGGTACTTC. This sequence encodes CASILAGIQETRYF.

This clonotype was found a few times. The chain joins TRBV7-9 to TRBJ1-4, with a weak D call TRBD1 (5 bases). The germline V and J ends were trimmed by 5 bases and 8 bases, with 18 bases remaining between them. Germline loops: CDR1 SEHNR, CDR2 FQNEAQ (reference sequence). The CDR3 spans 15 residues. DNA of the CDR3: TGTGCCAGCAGCCGTACCGGGACGACAAGGGAAAAACTGTTTTTT. Translated, it gives CASSRTGTTREKLFF.

The chain has TRBV28 and TRBJ2-1, with TRBD2 identical over 12 bases. In germline, CDR1 is MDHEN, CDR2 SYDVKM. Trimming at V came to 6 bases and at J to 9 bases, leaving 6 bases not matched to a gene. CDR3 length: 14 amino acids. The CDR3 here is CASSPSGRAFEQFF. The CDR3 nucleotides read TGTGCCAGCAGCCCTAGCGGGAGGGCCTTTGAGCAGTTCTTC.

This clonotype was recorded a few times. The chain has TRBV7-2 and TRBJ1-5; unclear D gene. The CDR3 runs to 15 residues. Trimming took 4 bases from V and 0 from J, leaving 10 bases between them. Germline V gene data show CDR1 as SGHTA and CDR2 as FQGNSA. The DNA of the CDR3 is TGTGCCAGCAGCTCGACTCCCCATAGCAATCAGCCCCAGCATTTT. Its translation is CASSSTPHSNQPQHF.

The rearrangement links TRBV4-3 to TRBJ1-2; 12 bases are shared with TRBD1. Looked up from germline, CDR1 is LGHNA and CDR2 is YSLEER. The CDR3 is 18 residues long. V lost 0 bases and J lost 5; bases outside the gene matches: 10. CDR3 DNA sequence: TGCGCCAGCAGCCAAGATCGGGGGACAGGGGGCGGTTATTATGGCTACACCTTC. Its translation: CASSQDRGTGGGYYGYTF.

V usage is TRBV7-8 and J usage is TRBJ2-1; D may correspond to TRBD1 or TRBD2 (7 bases each). V gave up 2 bases and J gave up 4 bases, with 21 bases separating them. CDR3 length: 18 amino acids. Germline lookup yields CDR1 SGHVS and CDR2 FQNEAQ. Here the CDR3 reads CASSLREGALSIYNEQFF. The CDR3 DNA reads TGTGCCAGCAGCTTAAGGGAGGGGGCACTAAGCATATACAATGAGCAGTTCTTC.

This chain uses TRBV3-1 with TRBJ2-1; D unresolved. Trimming stripped 4 bases from V and 0 bases from J, with 13 bases between. The CDR3 covers 16 residues. CDR1 is LGHDT, CDR2 YNNKEL, per germline (reference sequence). The DNA for the CDR3 is TGTGCCAGCAGCCCTTCCCGGGCGAGCTCCTACAATGAGCAGTTCTTC. This translates into CASSPSRASSYNEQFF.

This chain uses TRBV6-6 with TRBJ2-6; D perhaps matches TRBD1 (6 bases). CDR1 is MNHNY and CDR2 is SVGAGI in the germline V gene (reference sequence). Trimming removed 10 bases at V and 3 bases at J, with 13 bases between. The CDR3 runs to 14 residues. CDR3 protein: CATTTGSGANVLTF. DNA of the CDR3: TGTGCCACCACCACAGGGAGTGGGGCCAACGTCCTGACTTTC.

This sequence joins TRBV6-5 and TRBJ1-6; D remains ambiguous. V dropped 3 bases and J dropped 7 bases, with 10 bases sitting between them. This CDR3 is built from 14 residues. Per the germline V gene, CDR1 is MNHEY and CDR2 is SVGAGI. In DNA, the CDR3 is TGTGCCAGCAGTTATCAGGCCCTGAATTCACCCCTCCACTTT. Translated, it gives CASSYQALNSPLHF.

The chain employs TRBV6-1 and TRBJ2-1; no clear D gene. Germline loops: CDR1 MNHNS, CDR2 SASEGT. This CDR3 spans 14 amino acids. DNA of the CDR3: TGTGCATCGGACCGGATGAGCTCCTACAATGAGCAGTTCTTC. This encodes CASDRMSSYNEQFF.

This clonotype was seen at least ten times. The germline gene is not matched at one end of the junction; a read error may be the cause. The chain carries TRBV18 and TRBJ2-7; no firm D call. Germline CDR1 reads KGHSH; CDR2 reads LQKENI. This CDR3 region has 12 residues. In DNA form, the CDR3 reads TGTGCCAGCTCACCGAGCTCCAACGAGCAGTACTTC. Amino acid sequence: CASSPSSNEQYF.

The V call is TRBV4-2, the J call TRBJ2-5; D is undetermined. Trimming stripped 2 bases from V and 0 bases from J, with 7 bases between. CDR3 length: 14 residues. Germline-derived CDR1 and CDR2 are LGHNA and YNFKEQ. As DNA, the CDR3 is TGTGCCAGCAGCCAAAACACGTACCAAGAGACCCAGTACTTC. Translating gives CASSQNTYQETQYF.

This clonotype appeared a few times. This chain links TRBV3-1 with TRBJ1-2; no firm D call. Trimming took off 2 bases at V and 0 bases at J, with 13 bases between the two ends. This CDR3 spans 16 amino acids. Germline V gene lookup returns CDR1 LGHDT and CDR2 YNNKEL (reference sequence). CDR3 sequence (DNA): TGTGCCAGCAGCCAACTTCCTCAGCAAGCTAACTATGGCTACACCTTC. The encoded protein is CASSQLPQQANYGYTF.

The CDR3, as DNA: TGTGCCAGCAGCTTAGTTGCGAATAGGGATGAGCAGTTCTTC. This gives the protein CASSLVANRDEQFF. The genes are TRBV7-8 and TRBJ2-1; D gene ambiguous. Trimming pared 1 base from V and 8 bases from J, leaving 12 bases between. Germline CDR1 is SGHVS and CDR2 is FQNEAQ. The CDR3 has 14 amino acids. The full variable domain, in which reference TRBV7-8 and TRBJ2-1 provide the parts outside the CDR3, is GAGVSQSPRYKVAKRGQDVALRCDPISGHVSLFWYQQALGQGPEFLTYFQNEAQLDKSGLPSDRFFAERPEGSVSTLKIQRTQQEDSAVYLCASSLVANRDEQFFGPGTRLTVL.

The chain combines TRBV7-9 with TRBJ2-1; D is uncertain. This CDR3 has 15 residues. V lost 6 bases, J lost 0 bases, and 12 bases lay in between. The germline V gene has CDR1 SEHNR and CDR2 FQNEAQ (reference sequence). The CDR3, as DNA: TGTGCCAGCAGATTATGGGGAAGCTCCTACAATGAGCAGTTCTTC. Protein product: CASRLWGSSYNEQFF.

In its sample, this clonotype was seen once. The chain is built from TRBV6-5 and TRBJ1-2, with D maybe TRBD1 (5 bases). This CDR3 region has 13 residues. Germline CDR1 and CDR2: MNHEY and SVGAGI. V lost 2 bases to trimming and J lost 5 bases, with 9 bases between them. The DNA for the CDR3 is TGTGCCAGCAGTTACCAGGGTTGGTATGGCTACACCTTC. Amino acids: CASSYQGWYGYTF.

This clonotype has only one observation. V gene TRBV27 combines with J gene TRBJ2-4, with unresolved D. The DNA end lines up better with TRBJ2-5; the J call may be wrong. The CDR3 runs 13 residues. CDR1 MNHEY and CDR2 SMNVEV come from the germline V gene (reference sequence). CDR3: CASSWGKGETQYF. CDR3 nucleotides: TGTGCCAGCAGCTGGGGTAAAGGGGAGACCCAGTACTTC.

The chain carries TRBV4-1 and TRBJ2-7, with 8 positions matching TRBD2. The CDR3 spans 16 residues. V shed 3 bases and J 2 bases; nucleotides not matched to a gene: 9. The germline gives CDR1 MGHRA, CDR2 YSYEKL. The chain's CDR3 is CASSQPRSGMPYEQYF. The CDR3 DNA sequence: TGCGCCAGCAGCCAGCCCCGTAGCGGGATGCCCTACGAGCAGTACTTC.

This clonotype was seen only a few times. The J gene is TRBJ2-7, the V gene TRBV7-2, with 8 bases fitting TRBD2. Trimming took 3 bases from V and 5 from J; bases not matched to a gene: 9. CDR3 length: 15 residues. Germline assignment: CDR1 SGHTA and CDR2 FQGNSA. The CDR3 bases are TGTGCCAGCAGCTTTCGGGTAGCGGGATCGAACGAGCAGTACTTC. Amino acids: CASSFRVAGSNEQYF.